The 6 T cell receptor beta chains presented below share a single source sample, sequenced in a study of cytomegalovirus exposure and HLA in healthy donors. PCR was performed using 60 Vbeta and 13 Jbeta primers. Generated by immunoSEQ multiplex PCR, the TCRdb table keeps only in-frame clones and is missing some. The sample records around 190,000 clones, 85% being singletons. The sample consisted of PBMCs. The source is a woman in her forties or fifties in good health and CMV-seronegative.

The chain links TRBV2 to TRBJ2-1; 9 bases line up with TRBD2. The ends lost 2 bases at V and 6 bases at J; junction bases unmatched: 5. The CDR3 consists of 15 residues. Germline-derived CDR1 and CDR2 are SNHLY and FYNNEI. In nucleotides, the CDR3 is TGTGCCAGCAGTGAATTAGCGGGAGTTATCAATGAGCAGTTCTTC. Protein: CASSELAGVINEQFF.

This clone has only a few counts. V usage is TRBV19 and J usage is TRBJ2-7; 8 bases map to TRBD2. The CDR3 covers 18 residues. CDR1 and CDR2 (germline): LNHDA, SQIVND (reference sequence). Trimming cost V 7 bases and J 6 bases; bases outside gene matches: 23. The CDR3 sequence is CASTTRGTSGGGDIEQYF. The CDR3 nucleotides read TGTGCCAGTACCACCCGAGGAACTAGCGGAGGGGGGGATATCGAGCAGTACTTC.

J is TRBJ1-1 and V is TRBV2, with D hard to call. With 1 base removed from V and 5 bases from J, the gap between germline ends came to 14 bases. Per the germline V gene, CDR1 is SNHLY and CDR2 is FYNNEI. The CDR3 covers 15 residues. The CDR3 DNA reads as TGTGCCAGCAGTGAAGTTATGGAGGGTGGGACTGAAGCTTTCTTT. Protein product: CASSEVMEGGTEAFF.

CDR3 sequence (DNA): TGTGCCAGCAGTGCGGACCCTAGCGGGAGTACAGATACGCAGTATTTT. It yields the protein CASSADPSGSTDTQYF. The chain is built from TRBV6-1 and TRBJ2-3, with 10 bases that match TRBD2. Germline V gene sequence: CDR1 MNHNS, CDR2 SASEGT. The CDR3 is 16 amino acids. V shed 4 bases, J shed 3 bases, and the junction held 7 bases outside the gene matches.

The chain employs TRBV27 and TRBJ1-5; D gene uncertain. From germline, CDR1 is MNHEY and CDR2 SMNVEV (reference sequence). Trimming took off 8 bases at V and 9 bases at J, with 14 bases between the two ends. The CDR3 runs 12 residues. The CDR3 region is CASGSPGRPQHF. The CDR3 nucleotides are TGTGCCAGCGGCTCGCCCGGGAGGCCCCAGCATTTT.

This sequence joins TRBV30 and TRBJ1-3; possible D gene TRBD1, 6 bases. There are 14 residues in the CDR3. Germline V gene sequence: CDR1 GTSNPN, CDR2 SVGIG (reference sequence). V lost 0 bases and J 3 bases, leaving 9 bases between the germline ends. CDR3 amino acids: CAWSVGDIGNTIYF. CDR3 DNA: TGTGCCTGGAGTGTAGGGGACATTGGAAACACCATATATTTT.